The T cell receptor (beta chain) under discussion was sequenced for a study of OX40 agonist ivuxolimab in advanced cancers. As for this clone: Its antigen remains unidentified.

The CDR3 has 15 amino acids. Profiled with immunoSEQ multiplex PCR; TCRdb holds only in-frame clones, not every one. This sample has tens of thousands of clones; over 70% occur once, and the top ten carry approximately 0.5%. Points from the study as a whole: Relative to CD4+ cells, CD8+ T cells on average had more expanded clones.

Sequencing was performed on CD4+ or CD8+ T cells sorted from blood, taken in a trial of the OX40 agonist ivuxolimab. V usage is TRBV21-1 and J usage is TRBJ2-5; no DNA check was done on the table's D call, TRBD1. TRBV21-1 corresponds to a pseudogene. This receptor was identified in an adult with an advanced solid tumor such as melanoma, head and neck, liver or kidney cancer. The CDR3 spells CASSSPRVGQETQYF. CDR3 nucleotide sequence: TGTGCCAGCAGCAGCCCCAGGGTCGGACAAGAGACCCAGTACTTC.